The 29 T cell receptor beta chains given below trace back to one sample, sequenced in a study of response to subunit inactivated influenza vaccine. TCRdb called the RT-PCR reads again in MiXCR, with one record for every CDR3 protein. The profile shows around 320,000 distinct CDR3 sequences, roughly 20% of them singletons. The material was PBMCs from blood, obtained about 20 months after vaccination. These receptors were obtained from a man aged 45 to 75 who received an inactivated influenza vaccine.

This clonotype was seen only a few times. The CDR3 loop reads CASSWGTGRMNTEAFF. In DNA form, the CDR3 reads TGTGCCAGCAGCTGGGGGACAGGGAGAATGAACACTGAAGCTTTCTTT. The rearrangement uses TRBV5-6 and TRBJ1-1; 9 nucleotides match TRBD1. Germline values: CDR1 SGHDT, CDR2 YYEEEE. CDR3 size: 16 residues. V dropped 3 bases and J dropped 0; count of bases not matched to a gene: 6.

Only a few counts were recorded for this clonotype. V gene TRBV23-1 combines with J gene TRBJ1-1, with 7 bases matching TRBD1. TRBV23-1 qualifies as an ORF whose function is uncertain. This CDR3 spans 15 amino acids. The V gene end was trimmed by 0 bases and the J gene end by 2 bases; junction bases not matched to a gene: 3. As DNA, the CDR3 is TGCGCCAGCAGTCAATCGGGGACAGAAAACACTGAAGCTTTCTTT. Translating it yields CASSQSGTENTEAFF.

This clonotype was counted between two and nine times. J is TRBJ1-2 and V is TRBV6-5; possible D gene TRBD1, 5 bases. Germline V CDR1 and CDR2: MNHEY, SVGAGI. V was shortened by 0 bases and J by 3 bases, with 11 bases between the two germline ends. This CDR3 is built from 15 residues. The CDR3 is CASSYSGTVYYGYTF. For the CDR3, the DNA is TGTGCCAGCAGTTACTCAGGGACGGTTTACTATGGCTACACCTTC.

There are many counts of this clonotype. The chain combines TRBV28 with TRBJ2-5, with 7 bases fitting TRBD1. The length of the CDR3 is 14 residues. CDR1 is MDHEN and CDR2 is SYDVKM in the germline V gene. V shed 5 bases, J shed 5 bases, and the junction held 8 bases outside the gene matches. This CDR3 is CASSQDRVGETQYF. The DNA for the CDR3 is TGTGCCAGCAGTCAAGACAGGGTTGGCGAGACCCAGTACTTC.

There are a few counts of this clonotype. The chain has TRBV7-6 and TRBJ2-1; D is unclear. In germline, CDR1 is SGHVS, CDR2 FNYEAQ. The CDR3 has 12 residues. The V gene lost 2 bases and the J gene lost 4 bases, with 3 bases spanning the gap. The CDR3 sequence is CASSLWYNEQFF. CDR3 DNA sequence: TGTGCCAGCAGCTTATGGTACAATGAGCAGTTCTTC.

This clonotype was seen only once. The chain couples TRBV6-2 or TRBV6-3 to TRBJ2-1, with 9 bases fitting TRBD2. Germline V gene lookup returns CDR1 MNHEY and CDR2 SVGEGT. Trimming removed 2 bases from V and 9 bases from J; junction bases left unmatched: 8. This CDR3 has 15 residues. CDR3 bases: TGTGCCAGCAGTTACGGGCTAGCGGGATCCGCTGAGCAGTTCTTC. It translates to CASSYGLAGSAEQFF.

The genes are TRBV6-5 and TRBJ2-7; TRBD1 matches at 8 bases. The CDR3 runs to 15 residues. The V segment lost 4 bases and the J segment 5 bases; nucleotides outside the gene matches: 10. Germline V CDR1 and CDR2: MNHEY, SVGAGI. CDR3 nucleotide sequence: TGTGCCAGCAGTTCCTACGACAGGGGTACCCACGAGCAGTACTTC. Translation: CASSSYDRGTHEQYF.

CDR3: CASSLFRGRVETQYF. For the CDR3, the DNA is TGTGCCAGCAGCCTCTTCAGGGGAAGAGTAGAGACCCAGTACTTC. V usage is TRBV11-2 and J usage is TRBJ2-5; TRBD1 is a possible D gene (6 bases). The germline CDR1 and CDR2 sequences are SGHAT and FQNNGV. V was pared by 5 bases and J by 4 bases, with 17 bases between. The CDR3 extends over 15 amino acids.

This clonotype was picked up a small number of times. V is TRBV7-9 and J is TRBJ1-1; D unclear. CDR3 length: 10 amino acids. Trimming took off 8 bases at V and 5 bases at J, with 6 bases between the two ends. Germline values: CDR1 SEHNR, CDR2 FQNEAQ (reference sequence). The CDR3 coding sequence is TGTGCCAGCGACGGGACTGAAGCTTTCTTT. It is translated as CASDGTEAFF.

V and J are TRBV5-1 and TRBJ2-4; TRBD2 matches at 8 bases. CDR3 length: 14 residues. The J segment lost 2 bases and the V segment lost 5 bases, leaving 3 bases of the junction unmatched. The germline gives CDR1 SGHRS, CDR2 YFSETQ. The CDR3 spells CASRVAGSKNIQYF. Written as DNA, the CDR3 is TGCGCCAGCAGGGTAGCGGGATCCAAAAACATTCAGTACTTC.

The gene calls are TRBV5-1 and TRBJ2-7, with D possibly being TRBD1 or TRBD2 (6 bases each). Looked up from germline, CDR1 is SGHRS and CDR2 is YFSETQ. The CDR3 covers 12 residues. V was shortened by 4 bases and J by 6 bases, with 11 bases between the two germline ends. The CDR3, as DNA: TGCGCCAGCAGCCCACCGGGGGCCGAGCAGTACTTC. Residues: CASSPPGAEQYF.

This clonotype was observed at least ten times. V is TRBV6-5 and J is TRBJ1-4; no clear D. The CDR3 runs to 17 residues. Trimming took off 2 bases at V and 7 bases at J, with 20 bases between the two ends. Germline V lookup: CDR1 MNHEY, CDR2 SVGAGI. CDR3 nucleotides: TGTGCCAGCAGTTACGTTCCGGATCTCGTTCCAGGTGAAAAACTGTTTTTT. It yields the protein CASSYVPDLVPGEKLFF.

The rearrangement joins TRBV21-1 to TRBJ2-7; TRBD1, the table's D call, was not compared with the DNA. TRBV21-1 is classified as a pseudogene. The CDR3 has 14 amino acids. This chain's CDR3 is CASSHRDTEYEQYF. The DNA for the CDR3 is TGTGCCAGCAGCCACCGGGACACGGAATACGAGCAGTACTTC.

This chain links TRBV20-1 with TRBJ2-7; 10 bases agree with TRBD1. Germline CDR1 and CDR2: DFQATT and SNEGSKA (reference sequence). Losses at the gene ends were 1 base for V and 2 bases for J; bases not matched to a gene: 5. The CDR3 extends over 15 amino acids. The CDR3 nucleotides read TGCAGTGCTAGAGCCGGGACAGGGGCTCCCTACGAGCAGTACTTC. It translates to CSARAGTGAPYEQYF.

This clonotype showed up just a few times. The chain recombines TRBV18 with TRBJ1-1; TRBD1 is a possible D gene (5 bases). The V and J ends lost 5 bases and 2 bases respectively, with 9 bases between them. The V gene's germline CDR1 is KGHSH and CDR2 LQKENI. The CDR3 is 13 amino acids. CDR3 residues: CASSNDRNTEAFF. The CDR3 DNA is TGTGCCAGCTCAAATGACAGAAACACTGAAGCTTTCTTT.

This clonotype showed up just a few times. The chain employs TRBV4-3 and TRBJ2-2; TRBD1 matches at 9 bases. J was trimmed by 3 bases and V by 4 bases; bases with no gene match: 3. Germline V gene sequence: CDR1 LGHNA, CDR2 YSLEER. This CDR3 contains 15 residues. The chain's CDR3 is CASSRGQGDTGELFF. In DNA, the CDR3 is TGCGCCAGCAGCCGGGGACAGGGAGACACCGGGGAGCTGTTTTTT.

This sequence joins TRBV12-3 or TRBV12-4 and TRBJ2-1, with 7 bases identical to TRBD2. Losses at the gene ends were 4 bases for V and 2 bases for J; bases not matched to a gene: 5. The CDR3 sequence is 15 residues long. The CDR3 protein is CASSWSGAPYNEQFF. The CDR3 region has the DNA TGTGCCAGCAGTTGGAGCGGGGCCCCCTACAATGAGCAGTTCTTC.

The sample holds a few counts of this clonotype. In nucleotides, the CDR3 is TGTGCCAGCAGGGCCGCTCGCGATGGCTACACCTTC. This sequence encodes CASRAARDGYTF. The chain carries TRBV12-3 or TRBV12-4 and TRBJ1-2; D not certain. This CDR3 spans 12 amino acids. V shed 6 bases and J shed 6 bases, with 11 bases lying between them.

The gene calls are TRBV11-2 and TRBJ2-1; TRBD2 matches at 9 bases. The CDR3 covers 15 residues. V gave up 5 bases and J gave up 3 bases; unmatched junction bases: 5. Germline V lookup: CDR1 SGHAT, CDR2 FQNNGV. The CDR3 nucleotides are TGTGCCAGCAGCGCTCGACTAGCGGTCTACAATGAGCAGTTCTTC. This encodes CASSARLAVYNEQFF. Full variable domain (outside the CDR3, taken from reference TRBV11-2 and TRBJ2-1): EAGVAQSPRYKIIEKRQSVAFWCNPISGHATLYWYQQILGQGPKLLIQFQNNGVVDDSQLPKDRFSAERLKGVDSTLKIQPAKLEDSAVYLCASSARLAVYNEQFFGPGTRLTVL.

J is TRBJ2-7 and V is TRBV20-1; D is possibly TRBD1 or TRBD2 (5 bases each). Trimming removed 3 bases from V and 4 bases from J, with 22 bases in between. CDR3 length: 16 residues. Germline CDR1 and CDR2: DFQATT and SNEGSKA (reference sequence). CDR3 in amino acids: CSASFGAIDPLYEQYF. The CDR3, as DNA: TGCAGTGCTAGCTTCGGGGCGATTGATCCTCTTTACGAGCAGTACTTC.

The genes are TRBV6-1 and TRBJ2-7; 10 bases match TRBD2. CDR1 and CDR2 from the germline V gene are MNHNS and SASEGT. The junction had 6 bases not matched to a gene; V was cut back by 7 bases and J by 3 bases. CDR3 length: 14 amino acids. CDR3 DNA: TGTGCCAGCAATAGACTAGCGGGCGACTACGAGCAGTACTTC. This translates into CASNRLAGDYEQYF.

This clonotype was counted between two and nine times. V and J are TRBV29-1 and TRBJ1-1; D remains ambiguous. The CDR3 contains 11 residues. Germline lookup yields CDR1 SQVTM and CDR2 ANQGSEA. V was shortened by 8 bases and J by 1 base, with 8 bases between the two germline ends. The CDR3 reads CSSGENTEAFF. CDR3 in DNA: TGCAGCTCTGGGGAGAACACTGAAGCTTTCTTT. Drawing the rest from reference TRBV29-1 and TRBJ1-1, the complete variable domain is SAVISQKPSRDICQRGTSLTIQCQVDSQVTMMFWYRQQPGQSLTLIATANQGSEATYESGFVIDKFPISRPNLTFSTLTVSNMSPEDSSIYLCSSGENTEAFFGQGTRLTVV.

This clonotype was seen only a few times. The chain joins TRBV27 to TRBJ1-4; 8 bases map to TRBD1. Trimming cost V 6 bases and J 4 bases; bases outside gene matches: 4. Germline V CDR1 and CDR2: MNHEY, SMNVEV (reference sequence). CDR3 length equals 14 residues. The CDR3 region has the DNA TGTGCCAGCAGCCAGGGGGCGGTTAATGAAAAACTGTTTTTT. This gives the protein CASSQGAVNEKLFF.

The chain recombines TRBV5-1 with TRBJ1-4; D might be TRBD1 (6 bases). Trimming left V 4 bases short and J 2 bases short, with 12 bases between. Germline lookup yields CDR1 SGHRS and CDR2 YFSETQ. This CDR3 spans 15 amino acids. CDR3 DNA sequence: TGCGCCAGCAGCAAAACAGGGCAGACTAATGAAAAACTGTTTTTT. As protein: CASSKTGQTNEKLFF.

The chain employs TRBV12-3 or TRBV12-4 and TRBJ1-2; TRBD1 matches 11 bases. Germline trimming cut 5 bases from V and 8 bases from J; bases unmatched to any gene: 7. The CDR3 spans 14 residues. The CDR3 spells CASSRTGGAEGYTF. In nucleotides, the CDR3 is TGTGCCAGCAGTCGGACAGGGGGCGCCGAGGGCTACACCTTC.

CDR3 bases: TGTGCCAGCTCACCACCAGGGTTGGGAACTGAAGCTTTCTTT. It codes for CASSPPGLGTEAFF. This sequence joins TRBV18 and TRBJ1-1; D is unresolved. There are 14 residues in the CDR3. Germline values: CDR1 KGHSH, CDR2 LQKENI. V lost 0 bases and J lost 5, with 10 bases in between.

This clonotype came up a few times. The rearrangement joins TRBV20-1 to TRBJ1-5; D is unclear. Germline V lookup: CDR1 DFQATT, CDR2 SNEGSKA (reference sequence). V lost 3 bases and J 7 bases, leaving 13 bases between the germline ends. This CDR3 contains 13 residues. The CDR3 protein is CSARLGWRQPQHF. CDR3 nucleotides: TGCAGTGCTAGGTTGGGGTGGAGGCAGCCCCAGCATTTT.

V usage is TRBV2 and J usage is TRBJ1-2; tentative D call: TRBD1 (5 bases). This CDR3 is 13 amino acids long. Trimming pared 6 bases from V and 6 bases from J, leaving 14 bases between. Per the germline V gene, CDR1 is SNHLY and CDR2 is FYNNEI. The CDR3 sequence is CASRNPLGDGYTF. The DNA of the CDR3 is TGTGCCAGCAGGAACCCGCTAGGGGATGGCTACACCTTC.

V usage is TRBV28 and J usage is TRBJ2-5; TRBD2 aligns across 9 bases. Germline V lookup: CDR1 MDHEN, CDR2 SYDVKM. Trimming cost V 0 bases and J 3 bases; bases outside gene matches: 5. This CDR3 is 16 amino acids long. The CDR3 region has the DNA TGTGCCAGCAGTTTATGGATAGCGGGGGATAAAGAGACCCAGTACTTC. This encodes CASSLWIAGDKETQYF.